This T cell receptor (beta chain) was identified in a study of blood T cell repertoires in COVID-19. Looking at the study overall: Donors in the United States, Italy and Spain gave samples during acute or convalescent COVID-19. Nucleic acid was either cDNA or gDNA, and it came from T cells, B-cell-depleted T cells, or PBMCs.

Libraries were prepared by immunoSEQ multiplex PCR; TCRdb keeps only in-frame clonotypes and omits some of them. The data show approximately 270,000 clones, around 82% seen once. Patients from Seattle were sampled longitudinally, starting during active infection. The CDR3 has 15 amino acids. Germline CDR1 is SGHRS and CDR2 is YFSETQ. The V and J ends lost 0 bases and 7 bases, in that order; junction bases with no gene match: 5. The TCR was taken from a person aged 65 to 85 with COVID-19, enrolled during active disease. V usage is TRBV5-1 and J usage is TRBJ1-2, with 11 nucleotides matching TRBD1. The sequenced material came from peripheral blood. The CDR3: CASSLDGQGALGYTF. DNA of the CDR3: TGCGCCAGCAGCTTGGATGGACAGGGGGCGCTTGGCTACACCTTC.